This T cell receptor beta chain was sequenced in a study of graft-versus-host responses after intestinal transplantation. Processed graft tissue released its intraepithelial and lamina propria lymphocytes. Libraries were prepared by immunoSEQ multiplex PCR; TCRdb keeps only in-frame clonotypes and omits some of them. The table shows tens of thousands of clones, with roughly 72% occurring only once. The CDR3 is made up of 15 amino acids. Losses at the gene ends were 2 bases for V and 4 bases for J; bases not matched to a gene: 5. Germline loops: CDR1 SGHRS, CDR2 YFSETQ. The source was ileum tissue, collected 12 days after intestinal transplant. The chain joins TRBV5-1 to TRBJ2-1; 8 bases fit TRBD2. This clonotype was sampled from a human patient who received an intestinal transplant, so some T cells may come from the graft donor. CDR3 bases: TGCGCCAGCAGCTTCCCCCGGGGGGGGTACAATGAGCAGTTCTTC. Translated: CASSFPRGGYNEQFF. Full variable domain (outside the CDR3, taken from reference TRBV5-1 and TRBJ2-1): KAGVTQTPRYLIKTRGQQVTLSCSPISGHRSVSWYQQTPGQGLQFLFEYFSETQRNKGNFPGRFSGRQFSNSRSEMNVSTLELGDSALYLCASSFPRGGYNEQFFGPGTRLTVL.